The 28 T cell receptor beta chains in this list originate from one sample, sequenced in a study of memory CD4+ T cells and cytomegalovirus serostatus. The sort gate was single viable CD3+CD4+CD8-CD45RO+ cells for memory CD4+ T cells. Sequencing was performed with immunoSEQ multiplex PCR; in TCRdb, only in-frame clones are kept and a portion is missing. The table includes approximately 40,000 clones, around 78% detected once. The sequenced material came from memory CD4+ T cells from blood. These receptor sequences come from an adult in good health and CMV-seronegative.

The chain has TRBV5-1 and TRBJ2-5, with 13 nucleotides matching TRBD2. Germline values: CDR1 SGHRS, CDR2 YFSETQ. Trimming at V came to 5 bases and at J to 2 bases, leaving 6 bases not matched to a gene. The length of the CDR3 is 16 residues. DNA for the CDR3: TGCGCCAGCAGATCGGGACTAGCGGGGTGGCAAGAGACCCAGTACTTC. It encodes CASRSGLAGWQETQYF.

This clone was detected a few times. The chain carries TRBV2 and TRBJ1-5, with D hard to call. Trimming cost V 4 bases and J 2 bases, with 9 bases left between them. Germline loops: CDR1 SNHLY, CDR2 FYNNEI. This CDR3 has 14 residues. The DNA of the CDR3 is TGTGCCAGCAGTGTGTGGGGAGGCAATCAGCCCCAGCATTTT. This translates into CASSVWGGNQPQHF.

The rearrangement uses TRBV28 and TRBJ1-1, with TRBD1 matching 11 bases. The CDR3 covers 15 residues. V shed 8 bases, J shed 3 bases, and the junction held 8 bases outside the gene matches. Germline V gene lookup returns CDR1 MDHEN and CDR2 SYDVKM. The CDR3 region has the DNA TGTGCCAGCGGGACAGGGGGTGGGGGATACACTGAAGCTTTCTTT. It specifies CASGTGGGGYTEAFF.

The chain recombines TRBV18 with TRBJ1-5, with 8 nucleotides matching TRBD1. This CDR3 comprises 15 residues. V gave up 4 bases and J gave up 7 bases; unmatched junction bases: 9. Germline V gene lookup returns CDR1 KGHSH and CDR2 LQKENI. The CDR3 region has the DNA TGTGCCAGCTCACGAGGGACAGGCAGAGGGCAGCCCCAGCATTTT. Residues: CASSRGTGRGQPQHF. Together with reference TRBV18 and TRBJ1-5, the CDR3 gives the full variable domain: NAGVMQNPRHLVRRRGQEARLRCSPMKGHSHVYWYRQLPEEGLKFMVYLQKENIIDESGMPKERFSAEFPKEGPSILRIQQVVRGDSAAYFCASSRGTGRGQPQHFGDGTRLSIL.

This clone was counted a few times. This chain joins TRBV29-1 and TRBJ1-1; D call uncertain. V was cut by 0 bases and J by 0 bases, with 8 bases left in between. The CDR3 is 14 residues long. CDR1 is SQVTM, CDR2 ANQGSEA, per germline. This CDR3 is CSVEDSGMNTEAFF. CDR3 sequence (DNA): TGCAGCGTTGAAGATTCGGGAATGAACACTGAAGCTTTCTTT. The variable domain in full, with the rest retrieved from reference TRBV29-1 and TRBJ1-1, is SAVISQKPSRDICQRGTSLTIQCQVDSQVTMMFWYRQQPGQSLTLIATANQGSEATYESGFVIDKFPISRPNLTFSTLTVSNMSPEDSSIYLCSVEDSGMNTEAFFGQGTRLTVV.

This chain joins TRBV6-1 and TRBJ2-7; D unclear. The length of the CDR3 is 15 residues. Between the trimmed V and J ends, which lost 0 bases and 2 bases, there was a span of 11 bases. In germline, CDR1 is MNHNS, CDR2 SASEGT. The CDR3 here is CASSEALRATYEQYF. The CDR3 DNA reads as TGTGCCAGCAGTGAAGCGCTCAGAGCGACCTACGAGCAGTACTTC.

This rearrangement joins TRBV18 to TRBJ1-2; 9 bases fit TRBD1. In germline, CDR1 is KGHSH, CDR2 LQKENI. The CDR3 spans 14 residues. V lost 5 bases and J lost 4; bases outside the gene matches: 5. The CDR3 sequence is CASSTGQGGYGYTF. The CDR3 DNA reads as TGTGCCAGCTCAACGGGACAGGGCGGCTATGGCTACACCTTC.

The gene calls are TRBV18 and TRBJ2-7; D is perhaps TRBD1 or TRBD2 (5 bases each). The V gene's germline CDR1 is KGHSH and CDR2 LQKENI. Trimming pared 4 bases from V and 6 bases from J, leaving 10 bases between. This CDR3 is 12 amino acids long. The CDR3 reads CASSRFGGEQYF. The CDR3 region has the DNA TGTGCCAGCTCACGCTTTGGGGGCGAGCAGTACTTC.

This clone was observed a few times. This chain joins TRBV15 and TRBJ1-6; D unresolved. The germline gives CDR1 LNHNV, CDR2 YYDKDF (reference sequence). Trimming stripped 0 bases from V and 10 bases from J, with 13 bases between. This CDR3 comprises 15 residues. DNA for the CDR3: TGTGCCACCAGCAGAGACTATGGTGGGAACTCACCCCTCCACTTT. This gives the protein CATSRDYGGNSPLHF.

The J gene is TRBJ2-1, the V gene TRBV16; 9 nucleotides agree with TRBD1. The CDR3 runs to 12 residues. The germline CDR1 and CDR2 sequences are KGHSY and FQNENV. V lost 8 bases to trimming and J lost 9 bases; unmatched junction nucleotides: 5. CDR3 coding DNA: TGTGCCAGCGGACAGGGGCTTGGTGAGCAGTTCTTC. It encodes CASGQGLGEQFF. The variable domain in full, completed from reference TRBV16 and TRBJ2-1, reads GEEVAQTPKHLVRGEGQKAKLYCAPIKGHSYVFWYQQVLKNEFKFLISFQNENVFDETGMPKERFSAKCLPNSPCSLEIQATKLEDSAVYFCASGQGLGEQFFGPGTRLTVL.

The CDR3 loop is CASSEVGSYGYTF. CDR3 nucleotide sequence: TGTGCCAGCAGTGAAGTCGGTTCGTATGGCTACACCTTC. The chain is built from TRBV6-1 and TRBJ1-2; the D is unclear. V shed 1 base and J shed 5 bases, with 8 bases lying between them. Germline CDR1 MNHNS, CDR2 SASEGT. The CDR3 extends over 13 amino acids.

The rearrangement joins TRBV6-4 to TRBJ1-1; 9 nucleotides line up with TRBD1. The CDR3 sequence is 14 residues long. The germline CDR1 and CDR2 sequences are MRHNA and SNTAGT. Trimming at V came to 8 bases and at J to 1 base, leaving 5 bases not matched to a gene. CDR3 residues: CASRPGQGNTEAFF. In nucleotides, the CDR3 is TGTGCCAGCCGTCCGGGACAGGGGAACACTGAAGCTTTCTTT.

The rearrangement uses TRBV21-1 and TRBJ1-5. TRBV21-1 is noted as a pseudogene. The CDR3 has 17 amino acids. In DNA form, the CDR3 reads TGTGCCAGCAGCAAAGGGCTTGAGGTGATTTGCAATCAGCCCCAGCATTTT. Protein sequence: CASSKGLEVICNQPQHF.

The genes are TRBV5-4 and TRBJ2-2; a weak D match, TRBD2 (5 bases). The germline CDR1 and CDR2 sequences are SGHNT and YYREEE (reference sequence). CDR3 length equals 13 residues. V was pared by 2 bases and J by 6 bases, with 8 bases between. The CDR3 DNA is TGTGCCAGCAGCTTCCCGGGGTCCGGGGAGCTGTTTTTT. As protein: CASSFPGSGELFF.

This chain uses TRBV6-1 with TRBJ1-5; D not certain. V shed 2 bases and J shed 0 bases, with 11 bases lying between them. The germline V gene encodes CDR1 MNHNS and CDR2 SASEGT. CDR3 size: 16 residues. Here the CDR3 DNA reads TGTGCCAGCAGTGAAAAGGGCAGCTTTAGCAATCAGCCCCAGCATTTT. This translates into CASSEKGSFSNQPQHF.

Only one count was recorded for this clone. In DNA form, the CDR3 reads TGTGCCAGTAAACTGACCCTTCGCAGCAATCAGCCCCAGCATTTT. As protein: CASKLTLRSNQPQHF. The chain is built from TRBV19 and TRBJ1-5; D remains unclear. The CDR3 spans 15 residues. V shed 7 bases and J shed 1 base, with 14 bases lying between them. Germline CDR1 and CDR2: LNHDA and SQIVND (reference sequence).

The CDR3 DNA reads TGTGCCAGCAGCTTAGGGTCTAGTAATTCACCCCTCCACTTT. Protein: CASSLGSSNSPLHF. The chain couples TRBV7-2 to TRBJ1-6, with D uncertain. This CDR3 spans 14 amino acids. The V end was cut by 1 base, the J end by 6 bases, with 7 bases between. Germline V lookup: CDR1 SGHTA, CDR2 FQGNSA.

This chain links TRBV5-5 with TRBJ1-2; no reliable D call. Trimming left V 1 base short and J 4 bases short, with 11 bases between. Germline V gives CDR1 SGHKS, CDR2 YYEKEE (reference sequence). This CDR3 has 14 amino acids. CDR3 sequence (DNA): TGTGCCAGCAGCTTGAGGAACCCAACCTATGGCTACACCTTC. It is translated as CASSLRNPTYGYTF.

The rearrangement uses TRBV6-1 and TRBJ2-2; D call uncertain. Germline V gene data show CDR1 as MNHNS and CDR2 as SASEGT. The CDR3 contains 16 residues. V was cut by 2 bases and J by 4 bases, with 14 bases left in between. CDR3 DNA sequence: TGTGCCAGCAGTGAAACCACATCCAGGAGCACCGGGGAGCTGTTTTTT. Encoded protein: CASSETTSRSTGELFF.

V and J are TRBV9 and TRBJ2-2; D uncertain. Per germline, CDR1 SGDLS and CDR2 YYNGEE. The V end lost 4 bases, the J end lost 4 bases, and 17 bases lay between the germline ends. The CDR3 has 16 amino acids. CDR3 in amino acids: CASSPRPVRATGELFF. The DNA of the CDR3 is TGTGCCAGCAGCCCAAGACCAGTTCGAGCCACCGGGGAGCTGTTTTTT.

CDR3 in amino acids: CSVYPGETQYF. For the CDR3, the DNA is TGCAGCGTGTACCCCGGGGAGACCCAGTACTTC. This chain joins TRBV29-1 and TRBJ2-5; D unresolved. Germline CDR1 is SQVTM and CDR2 is ANQGSEA. The CDR3 has 11 amino acids. Trimming shortened V by 6 bases and J by 5 bases, and 10 bases separated the two germline ends.

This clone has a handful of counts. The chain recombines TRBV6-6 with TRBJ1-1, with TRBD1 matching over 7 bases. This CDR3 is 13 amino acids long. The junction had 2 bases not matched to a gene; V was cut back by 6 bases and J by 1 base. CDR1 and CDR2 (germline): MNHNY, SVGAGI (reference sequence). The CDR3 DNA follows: TGTGCCAGCAGGGGACAGACGAACACTGAAGCTTTCTTT. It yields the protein CASRGQTNTEAFF.

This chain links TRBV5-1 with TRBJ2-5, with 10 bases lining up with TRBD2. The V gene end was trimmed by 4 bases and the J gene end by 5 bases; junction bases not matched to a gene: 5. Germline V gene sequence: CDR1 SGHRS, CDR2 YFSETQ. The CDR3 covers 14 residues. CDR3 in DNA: TGCGCCAGCAGCATGACTAGCGGGCAGGAGACCCAGTACTTC. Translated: CASSMTSGQETQYF. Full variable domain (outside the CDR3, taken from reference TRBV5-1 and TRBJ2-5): KAGVTQTPRYLIKTRGQQVTLSCSPISGHRSVSWYQQTPGQGLQFLFEYFSETQRNKGNFPGRFSGRQFSNSRSEMNVSTLELGDSALYLCASSMTSGQETQYFGPGTRLLVL.

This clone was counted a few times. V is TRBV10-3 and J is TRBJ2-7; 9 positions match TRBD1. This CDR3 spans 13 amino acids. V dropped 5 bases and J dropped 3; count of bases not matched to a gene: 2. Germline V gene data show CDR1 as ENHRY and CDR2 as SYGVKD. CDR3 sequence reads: CAISPGQGYEQYF. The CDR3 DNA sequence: TGTGCCATCAGTCCGGGACAGGGCTACGAGCAGTACTTC.

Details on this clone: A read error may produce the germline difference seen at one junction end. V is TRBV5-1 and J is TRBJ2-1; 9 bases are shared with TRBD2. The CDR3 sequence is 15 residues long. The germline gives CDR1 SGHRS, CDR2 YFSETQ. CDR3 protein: CASSFLAGSYSEQFF. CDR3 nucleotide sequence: TGCGCCAGCAGCTTCCTAGCGGGGTCCTACAGTGAGCAGTTCTTC.

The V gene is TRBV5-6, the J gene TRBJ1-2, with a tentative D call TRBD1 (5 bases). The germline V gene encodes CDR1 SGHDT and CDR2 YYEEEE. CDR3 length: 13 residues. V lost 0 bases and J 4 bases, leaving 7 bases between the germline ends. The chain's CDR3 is CASSLGTTYGYTF. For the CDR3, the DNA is TGTGCCAGCAGCTTGGGGACAACCTATGGCTACACCTTC.

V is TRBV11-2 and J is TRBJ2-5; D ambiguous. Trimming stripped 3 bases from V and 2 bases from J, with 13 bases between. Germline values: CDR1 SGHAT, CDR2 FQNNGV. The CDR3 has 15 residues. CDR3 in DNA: TGTGCCAGCAGCTTTCAAGTGGCCTTTCAAGAGACCCAGTACTTC. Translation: CASSFQVAFQETQYF.

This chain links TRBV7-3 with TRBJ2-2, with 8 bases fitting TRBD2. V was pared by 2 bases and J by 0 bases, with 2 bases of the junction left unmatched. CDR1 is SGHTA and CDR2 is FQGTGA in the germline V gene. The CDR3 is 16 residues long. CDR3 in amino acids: CASSLRGGTNTGELFF. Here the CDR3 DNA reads TGTGCCAGCAGCTTACGGGGGGGTACGAACACCGGGGAGCTGTTTTTT.